This TCR beta chain was captured by sequencing in a study of long-term antiretroviral therapy in people with HIV. Study outcomes and limitations: In the period from 2004 to 2017, blood was collected, possibly under older ART regimens.

Running of the v3.0 immunoSEQ assay took place at survey level. The protocol was immunoSEQ multiplex PCR, while the TCRdb copy is restricted to in-frame clones and leaves out a portion. The sample includes some 15,000 clones, 70% to 90% of them seen just once. As concerns this clone: Its antigen is as yet unknown.

In germline, CDR1 is SGHTA, CDR2 FQGNSA. Trimming pared 1 base from V and 2 bases from J, leaving 9 bases between. The CDR3 covers 14 residues. The specimen comprised unsorted PBMCs, sampled 6.2 years after starting antiretroviral therapy. This TCR came from a man aged 40-49 years with HIV. The J gene is TRBJ2-7, the V gene TRBV7-2; D remains ambiguous. CDR3 bases: TGTGCCAGCAGCTTAGGCCAAACAACCTACGAGCAGTACTTC. Residues: CASSLGQTTYEQYF.